This T cell receptor beta chain was documented in a study of prognosis after radiotherapy for stage I lung cancer. Two-round multiplex PCR, the amplification method, yielded TCR beta CDR3 from genomic DNA. During first-round PCR, primers specific to each TRBV and TRBJ gene were used. Using its own MiXCR run on the multiplex PCR reads, TCRdb lists one record per CDR3 protein. The sample yields about 34,000 distinct CDR3 sequences, about 34% seen once. This CDR3 is 15 amino acids long. The J segment lost 4 bases and the V segment lost 4 bases, leaving 10 bases of the junction unmatched. CDR1 and CDR2 (germline): DFQATT, SNEGSKA (reference sequence).

V usage is TRBV20-1 and J usage is TRBJ2-1; the match to TRBD2 covers 7 bases. The receptor was derived from a donor aged 50 or older with non-small cell lung cancer. The sample here was PBMCs, taken before or after stereotactic body radiation therapy (not recorded which). The CDR3 spells CSANSGRQAYNEQFF. CDR3 coding DNA: TGCAGTGCTAATAGCGGGCGTCAAGCGTACAATGAGCAGTTCTTC.